This is a list of T cell receptor beta chains from one sample in a study of cytomegalovirus exposure and HLA in healthy donors. Using immunoSEQ multiplex PCR, the repertoire was profiled, and TCRdb retains in-frame clones only, with some absent. The sample gives roughly 270,000 clones, roughly 88% of which show up once; around 0.9% is in the top ten. Sequenced: PBMCs. The receptors were gathered from a woman younger than 35 in good health and CMV-seronegative. The CDR3 runs from the conserved cysteine through the conserved F or W. Each record gives: J gene, V gene, clone size, D gene, CDR3 DNA, CDR3 protein. The D gene is left open where the match is weak. Size values are once, few and many counts, or a class for expanded clones, and some rows have none.

J: TRBJ1-5; V: TRBV5-1; size: NA; D: NA; DNA: TGCGCCAGCAGCCCACGAGGGGGTGAGCCCCAGCATTTT; CDR3: CASSPRGGEPQHF
J: TRBJ2-1; V: TRBV28; size: few; D: TRBD2; DNA: TGTGCCAGCAGTACGCAAGAATTAACGGCCCCGGGACTAGTGGTCAATGAGCAGTTCTTC; CDR3: CASSTQELTAPGLVVNEQFF
J: TRBJ2-5; V: TRBV4-3; size: NA; D: TRBD1; DNA: TGCGCCAGCAGCCAAGATTACAGGGGGCAGGAGACCCAGTACTTC; CDR3: CASSQDYRGQETQYF
J: TRBJ2-7; V: TRBV28; size: once; D: TRBD2; DNA: TGTGCCAGCAGCTACCCGGGGACTAGCGGGAGGGGGAGCGCCTACGAGCAGTACTTC; CDR3: CASSYPGTSGRGSAYEQYF
J: TRBJ2-5; V: TRBV5-1; size: NA; D: TRBD2; DNA: TGCGCCAGCAGCCCCGGACTAGCGGGAGAGACCCAGTACTTC; CDR3: CASSPGLAGETQYF
J: TRBJ2-7; V: TRBV27; size: NA; D: NA; DNA: TGTGCCAGCAGTCCGGGACTTGGCTACGAGCAGTACTTC; CDR3: CASSPGLGYEQYF
J: TRBJ1-2; V: TRBV9; size: few; D: NA; DNA: TGTGCCAGCAGCAGCGTGGACTATGGCTACACCTTC; CDR3: CASSSVDYGYTF
J: TRBJ2-7; V: TRBV7-6; size: once; D: NA; DNA: TGTGCCAGCAGCACCAGACCCCCAGGGGCCAACGATTGGACCAACGAGCAGTACTTC; CDR3: CASSTRPPGANDWTNEQYF
J: TRBJ2-1; V: TRBV27; size: NA; D: TRBD1; DNA: TGTGCCAGCGGAACCCTACAGGGGAATTGGGGCAATGAGCAGTTCTTC; CDR3: CASGTLQGNWGNEQFF
J: TRBJ2-3; V: TRBV9; size: NA; D: TRBD2; DNA: TGTGCCAGCAGCCTTAGCGGGAGCATTGCAGATACGCAGTATTTT; CDR3: CASSLSGSIADTQYF